Sequencing of this TCR beta chain was carried out in a study of MAIT cells during Salmonella Paratyphi A infection (dated by TCRdb to 2016 to 2017). Background on the whole study: Adult volunteers aged 18 to 60 swallowed one dose of 1-5x10^3 CFU of S. Paratyphi A strain NVGH308. Starting at diagnosis, the diagnosed volunteers took ciprofloxacin 500 mg twice daily for 14 days. What the authors observed across the whole study: MAIT TRBV usage was oligoclonal, favouring TRBV20 and TRBV6, and appeared unchanged by infection. Compared with healthy controls, diagnosed volunteers had more expansion or contraction among the top five MAIT clonotypes (approximately 0.53 versus 0.13), suggesting that infection reshaped the repertoire. Space occupied by over-represented MAIT clonotypes fell significantly from baseline to mid-infection (roughly 0.18 to 0.092), with no significant post-infection difference. Although the availability of volunteer samples limited sample sizes, the sizes were judged adequate for detecting differences between groups.

The sample's time point label is to be understood as: before S. Paratyphi A challenge (baseline). Using flow cytometry, MAIT cells, defined as Valpha7.2+ CD161+ T cells, were identified and sorted. Circulating MAIT cell TCRbeta repertoires were profiled longitudinally in over five volunteers in whom enteric fever developed after controlled oral challenge with live Salmonella Paratyphi A. MAIT cell samples were contributed by each diagnosed volunteer at pre-infection, mid-infection and post-infection timepoints. A diagnosis of enteric fever required Paratyphi A bacteremia and/or a persistent fever above 38 degrees C that lasted more than 12 hours. Challenged volunteers were diagnosed with infection sometime between day 4 and day 7 after challenge. For RNA extraction, between 5,000 and 10,000 MAIT cells from each sample were sorted straight into RNAqueous-Micro lysis buffer. Lymphoprep gradient centrifugation was used to isolate peripheral blood mononuclear cells from blood samples and leukocyte cones. Cell sorting used a BD FACSAria Fusion or BD FACSAria III sorter.

This clonotype was counted between two and nine times. This receptor's antigen is unknown. No base-level quality is on record; no much larger clone is a single base apart. The CDR3 measures 15 amino acids from cysteine to phenylalanine. Only the CDR3 part of the read is kept: 45 bases, read in frame from the first base. Trimmed from V: 5 bases; trimmed from J: 2 bases; junction bases lacking a gene match: 8. In the germline V gene (reference sequence), CDR1 corresponds to DFQATT and CDR2 to SNEGSKA. The library was made by 5' RACE. TCRbeta was amplified in two rounds of PCR using Phusion High-Fidelity polymerase, and the primers added sample-specific barcodes. TCRbeta libraries were generated by template-switch cDNA synthesis with SMARTScribe reverse transcriptase and a TRBC-specific primer. After barcoding, samples were pooled and then prepared using the NEBNext Ultra DNA Library Prep Kit for Illumina. Sequencing of libraries was performed on an Illumina MiSeq with the MiSeq reagent kit v2, 300 cycles. The original methods were these. Reads were demultiplexed by barcode with Jemultiplexer and were aligned with MiTCR using default parameters. Non-functional sequences were filtered out with VDJtools, and clonotypes were defined by amino acid sequence, with frequencies based on assigned sequence reads. The clonal space homeostasis analysis grouped clonotypes by frequency into over-represented (0.05-1), large, medium and small bins. Clones were called with MiXCR by TCRdb after fastp trimmed the public reads at Q25, and only in-frame beta chains were retained. Rows are unified per CDR3 protein, each entry keeping the most common DNA and genes. TCRdb, not the authors, supplied the V and J calls. This sample has about 910 distinct CDR3 sequences in its table, and 23% of those were observed once. Jointly, the top ten make up more than 60% of the sample.

In this chain, TRBV20-1 is recombined with TRBJ1-5; 8 of the junction bases match TRBD1. This receptor was obtained from a person between 18 and 75 years old who was deliberately infected with Salmonella Paratyphi A in a paratyphoid fever challenge study. The input for sequencing was MAIT cells from blood, taken at the first sampling point of the challenge study. The base sequence is TGCAGTGCTCATCCAGGACAGGGAGGCAATCAGCCCCAGCATTTT. It translates as CSAHPGQGGNQPQHF.